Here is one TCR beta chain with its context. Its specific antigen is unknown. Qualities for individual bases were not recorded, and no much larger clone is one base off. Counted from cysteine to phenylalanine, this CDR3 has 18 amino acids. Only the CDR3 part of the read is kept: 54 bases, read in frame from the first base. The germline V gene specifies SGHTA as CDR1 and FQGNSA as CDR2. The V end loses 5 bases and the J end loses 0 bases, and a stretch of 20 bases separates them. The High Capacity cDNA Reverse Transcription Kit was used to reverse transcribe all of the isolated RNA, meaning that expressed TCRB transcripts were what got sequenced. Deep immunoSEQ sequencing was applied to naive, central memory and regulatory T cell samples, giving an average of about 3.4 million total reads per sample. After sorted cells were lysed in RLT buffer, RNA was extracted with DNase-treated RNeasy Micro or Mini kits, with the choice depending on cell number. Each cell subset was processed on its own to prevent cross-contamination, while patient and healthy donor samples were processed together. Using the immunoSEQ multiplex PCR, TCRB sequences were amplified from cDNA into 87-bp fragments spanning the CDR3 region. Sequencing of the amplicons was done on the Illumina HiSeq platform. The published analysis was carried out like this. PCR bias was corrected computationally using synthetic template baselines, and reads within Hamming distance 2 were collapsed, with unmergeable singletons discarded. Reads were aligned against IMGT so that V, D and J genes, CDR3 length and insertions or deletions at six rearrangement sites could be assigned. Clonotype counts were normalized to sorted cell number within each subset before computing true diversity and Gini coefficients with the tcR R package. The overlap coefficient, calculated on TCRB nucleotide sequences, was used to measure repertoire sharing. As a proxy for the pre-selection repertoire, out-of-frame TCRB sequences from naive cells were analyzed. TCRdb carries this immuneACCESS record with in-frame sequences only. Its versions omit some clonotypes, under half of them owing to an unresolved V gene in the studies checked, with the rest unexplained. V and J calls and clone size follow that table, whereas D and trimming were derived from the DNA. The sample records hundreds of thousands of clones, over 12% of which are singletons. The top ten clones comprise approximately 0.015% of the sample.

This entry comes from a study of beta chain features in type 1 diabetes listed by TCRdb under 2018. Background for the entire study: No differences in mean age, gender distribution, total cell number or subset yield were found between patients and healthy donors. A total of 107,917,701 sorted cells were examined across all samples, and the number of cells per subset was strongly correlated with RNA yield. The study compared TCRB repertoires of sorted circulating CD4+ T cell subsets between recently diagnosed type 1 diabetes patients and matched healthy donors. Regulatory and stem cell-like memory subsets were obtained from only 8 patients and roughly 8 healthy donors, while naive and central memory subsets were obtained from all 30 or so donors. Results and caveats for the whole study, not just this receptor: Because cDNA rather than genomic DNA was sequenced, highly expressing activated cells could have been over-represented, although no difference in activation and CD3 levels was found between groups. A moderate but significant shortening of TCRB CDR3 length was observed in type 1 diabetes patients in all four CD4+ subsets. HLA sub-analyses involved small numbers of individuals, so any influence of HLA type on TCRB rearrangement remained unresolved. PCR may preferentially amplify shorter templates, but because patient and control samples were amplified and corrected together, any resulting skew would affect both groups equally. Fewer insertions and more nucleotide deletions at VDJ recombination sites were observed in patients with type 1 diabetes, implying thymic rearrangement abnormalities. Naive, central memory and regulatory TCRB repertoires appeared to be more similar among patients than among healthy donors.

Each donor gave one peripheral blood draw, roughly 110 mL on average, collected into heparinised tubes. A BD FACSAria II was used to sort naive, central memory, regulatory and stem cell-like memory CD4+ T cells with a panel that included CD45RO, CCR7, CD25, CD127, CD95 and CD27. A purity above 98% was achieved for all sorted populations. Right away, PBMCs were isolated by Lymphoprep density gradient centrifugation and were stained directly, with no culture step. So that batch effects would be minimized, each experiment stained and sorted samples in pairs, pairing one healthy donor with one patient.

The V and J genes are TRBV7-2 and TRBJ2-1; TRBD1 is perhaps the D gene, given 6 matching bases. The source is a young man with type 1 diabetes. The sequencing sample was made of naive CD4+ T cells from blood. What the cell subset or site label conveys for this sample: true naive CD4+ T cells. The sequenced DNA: TGTGCCAGCAGCCTGCCCACAGGGTTCCCAAGCTCCTACAATGAGCAGTTCTTC. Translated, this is CASSLPTGFPSSYNEQFF.